This entry lists 31 T cell receptor beta chains sequenced from one sample in a study of shared clonotypes between healthy human individuals. Using immunoSEQ multiplex PCR, the repertoire was profiled, and TCRdb retains in-frame clones only, with some absent. The sample has some 530,000 clones; 81% are singletons. Sequenced: PBMCs. Receptor source: a woman between 40 and 55 years old in good health. Some clones in this sample may be carry-over from other donors' samples.

The chain combines TRBV19 with TRBJ2-7; 11 positions agree with TRBD1. The junction had 7 bases not matched to a gene; V was cut back by 3 bases and J by 3 bases. Germline V gene sequence: CDR1 LNHDA, CDR2 SQIVND (reference sequence). The CDR3 loop spans 16 amino acids. The CDR3 nucleotides read TGTGCCAGTAGTATTCAGGCGGGACAGGGGGGCTACGAGCAGTACTTC. Translation gives CASSIQAGQGGYEQYF.

CDR3 in DNA: TGTGCCAGTAGTATCGGGGGTTACCCTACTTTGGCCTATGGCTACACCTTC. Its translation is CASSIGGYPTLAYGYTF. The chain is built from TRBV19 and TRBJ1-2; weak D call: TRBD1 (5 bases). In germline, CDR1 is LNHDA, CDR2 SQIVND (reference sequence). V lost 3 bases, J lost 4 bases, and 21 bases lay in between. The CDR3 totals 17 residues. Drawing the rest from reference TRBV19 and TRBJ1-2, the complete variable domain is DGGITQSPKYLFRKEGQNVTLSCEQNLNHDAMYWYRQDPGQGLRLIYYSQIVNDFQKGDIAEGYSVSREKKESFPLTVTSAQKNPTAFYLCASSIGGYPTLAYGYTFGSGTRLTVV.

The chain links TRBV5-8 to TRBJ2-5; 7 bases are a match to TRBD2. The V segment lost 0 bases and the J segment 5 bases; nucleotides outside the gene matches: 4. This CDR3 is 14 amino acids long. Germline V lookup: CDR1 SGHTS, CDR2 YDEGEE. CDR3 region: CASSLGGRRETQYF. CDR3 nucleotide sequence: TGTGCCAGCAGCTTGGGCGGGAGAAGGGAGACCCAGTACTTC.

The rearrangement uses TRBV21-1 and TRBJ1-1; the D call TRBD1 from the table was never checked on the DNA. TRBV21-1 is assigned pseudogene status. The CDR3 loop spans 12 amino acids. DNA of the CDR3: TGTGCCAGCGTCACAGGGCTCACTGAAGCTTTCTTT. Residues: CASVTGLTEAFF.

This CDR3 reads CASNPPSESRTQYF. The CDR3 DNA reads TGTGCCAGCAACCCTCCAAGCGAGTCACGGACCCAGTACTTC. This chain links TRBV7-3 with TRBJ2-5; no clear D gene. Per germline, CDR1 SGHTA and CDR2 FQGTGA. With 7 bases removed from V and 7 bases from J, the gap between germline ends came to 19 bases. The CDR3 consists of 14 residues.

The chain employs TRBV5-1 and TRBJ2-1, with 8 bases aligning to TRBD2. The length of the CDR3 is 15 residues. Germline CDR1 is SGHRS and CDR2 is YFSETQ. Trimming removed 5 bases from V and 0 bases from J; junction bases left unmatched: 4. The CDR3 region is CASRRSGSSYNEQFF. The DNA for the CDR3 is TGCGCCAGCAGGAGAAGCGGGAGCTCCTACAATGAGCAGTTCTTC.

The chain employs TRBV5-1 and TRBJ2-7; D is perhaps TRBD1 or TRBD2 (5 bases each). The CDR3 has 15 amino acids. CDR1 and CDR2 (germline): SGHRS, YFSETQ. V lost 2 bases, J lost 3 bases, and 15 bases lay in between. The CDR3 bases are TGCGCCAGCAGCTTTGCCCCAGGGAGTTACTACGAGCAGTACTTC. Its translation is CASSFAPGSYYEQYF.

This chain uses TRBV10-2 with TRBJ1-1, with D tentatively TRBD1 (5 bases). The V end was cut by 6 bases, the J end by 6 bases, with 11 bases between. The CDR3 has 12 amino acids. Germline CDR1 and CDR2: WSHSY and SAAADI. CDR3 DNA: TGCGCCAGCAGGACAGTGGGGGCTGAAGCTTTCTTT. Translating gives CASRTVGAEAFF.

V is TRBV7-2 and J is TRBJ2-5, with TRBD2 identical over 11 bases. The length of the CDR3 is 15 residues. Germline CDR1 SGHTA, CDR2 FQGNSA. V shed 3 bases and J 4 bases; nucleotides not matched to a gene: 4. CDR3 sequence reads: CASSFTSGSGETQYF. CDR3 nucleotides: TGTGCCAGCAGCTTTACTAGCGGGAGTGGAGAGACCCAGTACTTC. The variable domain in full, completed from reference TRBV7-2 and TRBJ2-5, reads GAGVSQSPSNKVTEKGKDVELRCDPISGHTALYWYRQSLGQGLEFLIYFQGNSAPDKSGLPSDRFSAERTGGSVSTLTIQRTQQEDSAVYLCASSFTSGSGETQYFGPGTRLLVL.

The chain has TRBV7-6 and TRBJ2-7, with 7 bases lining up with TRBD2. The CDR3 has 15 residues. Unmatched junction bases numbered 6, after V lost 2 bases and J lost 2 bases. Germline CDR1 reads SGHVS; CDR2 reads FNYEAQ. The CDR3 loop is CASSLQAGAPYEQYF. CDR3 nucleotides: TGTGCCAGCAGCTTACAGGCGGGAGCGCCCTACGAGCAGTACTTC.

V is TRBV11-2 and J is TRBJ2-7, with 12 bases identical to TRBD2. There are 16 residues in the CDR3. Germline V gene data show CDR1 as SGHAT and CDR2 as FQNNGV. J gave up 4 bases and V 5 bases, and 9 bases lay outside the gene matches. The DNA of the CDR3 is TGTGCCAGCAGCCAAGGACTAGCGGGAAGTATATACGAGCAGTACTTC. It yields the protein CASSQGLAGSIYEQYF.

This clone was seen ten or more times. V usage is TRBV10-3 and J usage is TRBJ2-1; unclear D gene. The CDR3 is 14 amino acids. V shed 0 bases and J shed 6 bases, with 9 bases lying between them. CDR1 is ENHRY and CDR2 is SYGVKD in the germline V gene. Written as DNA, the CDR3 is TGTGCCATCAGTGAGTCCGGCCACGGCAATGAGCAGTTCTTC. Its translation is CAISESGHGNEQFF.

The genes are TRBV21-1 and TRBJ1-1; TRBD1 is the table's D call and was not checked against the DNA. TRBV21-1 is noted as a pseudogene. This CDR3 is 15 amino acids long. The CDR3 nucleotides read TGTGCCAGCAGCCCCTACAAAAGACAGGACACTGAAGCTTTCTTT. Translating gives CASSPYKRQDTEAFF.

The V and J genes are TRBV7-2 and TRBJ2-1, with D possibly being TRBD1 (6 bases). Germline CDR1 reads SGHTA; CDR2 reads FQGNSA. The germline V and J ends were trimmed by 3 bases and 5 bases, with 8 bases remaining between them. CDR3 size: 13 residues. The CDR3 sequence is CASSLNRDNEQFF. Here the CDR3 DNA reads TGTGCCAGCAGCTTGAACAGGGACAATGAGCAGTTCTTC. The entire variable domain, with the rest obtained from reference TRBV7-2 and TRBJ2-1, is as follows: GAGVSQSPSNKVTEKGKDVELRCDPISGHTALYWYRQSLGQGLEFLIYFQGNSAPDKSGLPSDRFSAERTGGSVSTLTIQRTQQEDSAVYLCASSLNRDNEQFFGPGTRLTVL.

This clone has a handful of counts. The V gene is TRBV2, the J gene TRBJ2-7, with 7 bases that match TRBD1. Germline-derived CDR1 and CDR2 are SNHLY and FYNNEI. V was pared by 1 base and J by 0 bases, with 3 bases of the junction left unmatched. The CDR3 runs to 15 residues. The CDR3: CASSEGAGGSYEQYF. In DNA form, the CDR3 reads TGTGCCAGCAGTGAAGGGGCAGGGGGCTCCTACGAGCAGTACTTC.

The count of this clone is one. The same CDR3 can be traced to other DNA sequences in this sample. This CDR3 is CASSPGTGGTDTQYF. The DNA of the CDR3 is TGCGCCAGCAGCCCGGGGACAGGGGGCACAGATACGCAGTATTTT. The chain employs TRBV5-1 and TRBJ2-3, with TRBD1 matching over 10 bases. CDR1 is SGHRS, CDR2 YFSETQ, per germline. V lost 4 bases, J lost 1 base, and 3 bases stayed unmatched. The CDR3 is 15 residues long.

The chain combines TRBV2 with TRBJ1-2; D not certain. The length of the CDR3 is 14 residues. V shed 0 bases and J shed 8 bases, with 13 bases lying between them. From germline, CDR1 is SNHLY and CDR2 FYNNEI. The CDR3 here is CASSEAMGAGGYTF. CDR3 DNA: TGTGCCAGCAGTGAAGCGATGGGAGCTGGCGGCTACACCTTC.

With respect to this clone: The likely explanation is a read error, given a far larger clone one base away. This chain joins TRBV30 and TRBJ1-4; tentative D call: TRBD1 (5 bases). Germline CDR1 reads GTSNPN; CDR2 reads SVGIG (reference sequence). This CDR3 has 14 amino acids. Between the trimmed V and J ends, which lost 5 bases and 0 bases, there was a span of 10 bases. The CDR3 nucleotides are TGTGCCTGGGGGGGATCCACAACTAATGAAAAACTGTTTTTT. Encoded protein: CAWGGSTTNEKLFF.

For the CDR3, the DNA is TGTGCCTGGAGTGTACTAGACAGGGAAAACGAAAAACTGTTTTTT. Translating it yields CAWSVLDRENEKLFF. The gene calls are TRBV30 and TRBJ1-4, with 7 bases fitting TRBD1. The CDR3 covers 15 residues. From germline, CDR1 is GTSNPN and CDR2 SVGIG (reference sequence). V lost 0 bases, J lost 8 bases, and 9 bases stayed unmatched.

As to this clone: A read error is likely here: a far larger clone is one base away. At the DNA level, this CDR3 is encoded by other sequences in the same sample as well. The V gene is TRBV5-8, the J gene TRBJ1-2; TRBD1 might be the D (5 bases). Per germline, CDR1 SGHTS and CDR2 YDEGEE. Deletions cut 6 bases from V and 4 bases from J, with 13 bases between. The CDR3 length is 13 residues. CDR3 sequence (DNA): TGTGCCAGCACAACGGGGCCGTTCTATGGCTACACCTTC. As protein: CASTTGPFYGYTF.

This clone was counted a few times. The likely explanation is a read error, given a far larger clone one base away. V gene TRBV6-1 combines with J gene TRBJ1-1; perhaps TRBD1 as D (5 bases). CDR3 length equals 13 residues. The germline gives CDR1 MNHNS, CDR2 SASEGT. The V gene lost 7 bases and the J gene lost 2 bases, with 11 bases spanning the gap. CDR3: CASKGAVNTEAFF. The DNA for the CDR3 is TGTGCCAGCAAAGGGGCAGTTAACACTGAAGCTTTCTTT.

The V gene is TRBV18, the J gene TRBJ1-2, with D possibly being TRBD1 (6 bases). Trimming left V 3 bases short and J 5 bases short, with 19 bases between. This CDR3 comprises 16 residues. CDR1 KGHSH and CDR2 LQKENI come from the germline V gene. CDR3 nucleotides: TGTGCCAGCTCACCCTTCGGGGGGCAGGTCCAATATGGCTACACCTTC. Amino acids: CASSPFGGQVQYGYTF.

This clone was seen only a few times. J is TRBJ1-4 and V is TRBV19, with 9 bases identical to TRBD1. Germline lookup yields CDR1 LNHDA and CDR2 SQIVND (reference sequence). V shed 6 bases, J shed 11 bases, and the junction held 10 bases outside the gene matches. The CDR3 spans 14 residues. The CDR3 DNA reads as TGTGCCAGTAGCTACAGGGGGCGCGGGGGTAAACTGTTTTTT. It translates to CASSYRGRGGKLFF.

The V and J genes are TRBV5-1 and TRBJ2-7; 13 bases match TRBD2. V gave up 3 bases and J gave up 5 bases; unmatched junction bases: 5. The CDR3 totals 15 residues. Germline loops: CDR1 SGHRS, CDR2 YFSETQ. The CDR3 nucleotides are TGCGCCAGCAGCTCCCGGACTAGCGGGAGCAACGAGCAGTACTTC. This encodes CASSSRTSGSNEQYF.

The V gene is TRBV4-1, the J gene TRBJ2-1; 12 nucleotides align to TRBD2. Germline V gives CDR1 MGHRA, CDR2 YSYEKL. V was clipped by 6 bases and J by 5 bases; unmatched bases: 5. This CDR3 contains 15 residues. CDR3 in amino acids: CASRPGLAGNNEQFF. CDR3 sequence (DNA): TGCGCCAGCAGGCCGGGACTAGCGGGTAACAATGAGCAGTTCTTC.

V is TRBV29-1 and J is TRBJ2-1; 8 bases align to TRBD2. The trim removed 7 bases at V and 2 bases at J, leaving 7 bases unmatched. The CDR3 loop spans 14 amino acids. Germline CDR1 is SQVTM and CDR2 is ANQGSEA. CDR3 in amino acids: CSARSGNTYNEQFF. The CDR3, as DNA: TGCAGCGCCCGTAGCGGGAATACCTACAATGAGCAGTTCTTC.

DNA for the CDR3: TGTGCCAGCAGCTTAGCCGGGGGGGCCAGGCAGCCCCAGCATTTT. Protein: CASSLAGGARQPQHF. The rearrangement joins TRBV7-2 to TRBJ1-5, with D perhaps matching TRBD1 (6 bases). Trimming stripped 0 bases from V and 7 bases from J, with 13 bases between. This CDR3 has 15 amino acids. The germline CDR1 and CDR2 sequences are SGHTA and FQGNSA.

A note on this clone: The sample contains more than one DNA sequence encoding this CDR3. The chain employs TRBV2 and TRBJ2-5; D not resolved. This CDR3 is 15 amino acids long. Germline assignment: CDR1 SNHLY and CDR2 FYNNEI. Trimming pared 2 bases from V and 8 bases from J, leaving 18 bases between. The CDR3 coding sequence is TGTGCCAGCAGTGAACGGGTAGTGGGGAAGGTCACCCAGTACTTC. Residues: CASSERVVGKVTQYF.

This clone was detected only once. V is TRBV11-2 and J is TRBJ2-3, with unresolved D. The V and J ends lost 5 bases and 8 bases respectively, with 8 bases between them. From germline, CDR1 is SGHAT and CDR2 FQNNGV. The CDR3 is 11 residues long. CDR3 sequence (DNA): TGTGCCAGCAGCGCTCGAGCTACGCAGTATTTT. Amino acids: CASSARATQYF.

This clone was found a few times. This chain links TRBV16 with TRBJ2-1; D might be TRBD1 (5 bases). The V end was cut by 2 bases, the J end by 5 bases, with 16 bases between. The CDR3 has 16 residues. CDR1 is KGHSY and CDR2 is FQNENV in the germline V gene. The CDR3 DNA follows: TGTGCCAGCAGCCAAATACAGGAATTTGGGCACAATGAGCAGTTCTTC. Amino acid sequence: CASSQIQEFGHNEQFF. Together with reference TRBV16 and TRBJ2-1, the CDR3 gives the full variable domain: GEEVAQTPKHLVRGEGQKAKLYCAPIKGHSYVFWYQQVLKNEFKFLISFQNENVFDETGMPKERFSAKCLPNSPCSLEIQATKLEDSAVYFCASSQIQEFGHNEQFFGPGTRLTVL.

The rearrangement uses TRBV18 and TRBJ1-2, with D unclear. Trimming took off 5 bases at V and 3 bases at J, with 10 bases between the two ends. This CDR3 has 13 amino acids. CDR1 is KGHSH and CDR2 is LQKENI in the germline V gene. This CDR3 reads CASSSRQDYGYTF. DNA for the CDR3: TGTGCCAGCTCAAGCAGACAAGACTATGGCTACACCTTC.